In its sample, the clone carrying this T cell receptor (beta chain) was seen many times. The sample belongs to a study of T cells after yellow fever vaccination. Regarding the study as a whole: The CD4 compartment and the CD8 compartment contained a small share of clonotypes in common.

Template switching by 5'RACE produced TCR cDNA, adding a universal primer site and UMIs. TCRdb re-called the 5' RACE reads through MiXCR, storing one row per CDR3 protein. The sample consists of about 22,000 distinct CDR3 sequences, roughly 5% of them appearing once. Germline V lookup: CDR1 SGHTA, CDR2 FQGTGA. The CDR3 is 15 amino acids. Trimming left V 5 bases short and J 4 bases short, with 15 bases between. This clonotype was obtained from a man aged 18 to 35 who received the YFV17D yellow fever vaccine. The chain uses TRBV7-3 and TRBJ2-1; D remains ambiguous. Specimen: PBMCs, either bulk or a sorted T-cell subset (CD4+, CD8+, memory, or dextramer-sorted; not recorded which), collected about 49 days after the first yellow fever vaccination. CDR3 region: CASSLGPSSYNEQFF. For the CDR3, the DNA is TGTGCCAGCAGCCTCGGGCCCTCGTCTTACAATGAGCAGTTCTTC.